The clone carrying this TCR beta chain was observed once. Profiling relied on immunoSEQ multiplex PCR, and the TCRdb table lists in-frame clones only, not all of them. This sample has 250,000 to 350,000 clones, with just under 90% found just once. The CDR3 is 15 residues long. CDR1 and CDR2 from the germline V gene are SEHNR and FQNEAQ (reference sequence). V was trimmed by 1 base and J by 3 bases, leaving 13 bases between them. This record comes from a study of blood T cell repertoires in COVID-19. The genes are TRBV7-9 and TRBJ2-7; D possibly corresponds to TRBD1 (5 bases). This TCR was recovered from a woman between 50 and 59 years old with COVID-19, enrolled during active disease. Sequencing was performed on peripheral blood. Here the CDR3 DNA reads TGTGCCAGCAGCTTAGTTCTAGGACAAGACTACGAGCAGTACTTC. This codes for CASSLVLGQDYEQYF.